The 26 T cell receptor beta chains below all came from one sample that was sequenced in a study of T-cell reconstitution after alpha-beta-depleted transplantation in children. TCRbeta library construction was performed incorporating unique molecular identifiers. TCRdb recomputed calls from the PCR reads with MiXCR, one row per CDR3 protein. The sample has nearly 350,000 distinct CDR3 sequences; 15% to 20% are singletons. The source material was PBMCs, mostly from graft donor cells, sampled 360 days after TCRalphabeta/CD19-depleted stem cell transplant. These receptors were obtained from a male patient aged 2-9 years who had a stem cell transplant for acute lymphoblastic leukemia, so the T cells may come from the graft donor.

Ten or more counts support this clonotype. The V and J genes are TRBV29-1 and TRBJ2-3; perhaps TRBD1 as D (5 bases). V was clipped by 4 bases and J by 3 bases, with 11 bases between them. The CDR3 sequence is 13 residues long. Germline V gene data show CDR1 as SQVTM and CDR2 as ANQGSEA. The CDR3 protein is CSVGRTYTDTQYF. The CDR3 bases are TGCAGCGTTGGTCGGACATATACAGATACGCAGTATTTT.

The chain links TRBV29-1 to TRBJ2-7; D is perhaps TRBD2 (7 bases). The CDR3 has 13 residues. The V end lost 4 bases, the J end lost 7 bases, and 17 bases lay between the germline ends. Germline CDR1 reads SQVTM; CDR2 reads ANQGSEA. CDR3 nucleotides: TGCAGCGTTGCCTGGCGGGGGCCTGGGGAGCAGTACTTC. This sequence encodes CSVAWRGPGEQYF.

V usage is TRBV4-3 and J usage is TRBJ2-1; 8 bases align to TRBD2. The CDR3 has 15 residues. Germline V gives CDR1 LGHNA, CDR2 YSLEER. Trimming cost V 1 base and J 8 bases; bases outside gene matches: 7. The CDR3 spells CASSQGGTRNYEQFF. The DNA for the CDR3 is TGCGCCAGCAGCCAAGGTGGGACTAGGAACTATGAGCAGTTCTTC.

This clonotype was counted many times. The chain has TRBV5-6 and TRBJ1-3; weak D call: TRBD1 (5 bases). This CDR3 has 16 amino acids. V shed 0 bases and J shed 4 bases, with 14 bases lying between them. Germline V gene data show CDR1 as SGHDT and CDR2 as YYEEEE. The CDR3 DNA reads TGTGCCAGCAGCTTGGCCGGGCAGGGAGAAGGAAACACCATATATTTT. Its translation: CASSLAGQGEGNTIYF.

This clonotype was counted only a few times. V usage is TRBV27 and J usage is TRBJ2-7; no clear D gene. V was clipped by 3 bases and J by 7 bases, with 16 bases between them. From germline, CDR1 is MNHEY and CDR2 SMNVEV (reference sequence). There are 14 residues in the CDR3. As DNA, the CDR3 is TGTGCCAGCAGTTTTGCAACTGAGTATCCAGAGCAGTACTTC. As protein: CASSFATEYPEQYF.

This clonotype was recorded a few times. The chain combines TRBV7-3 with TRBJ2-2, with D perhaps TRBD1 (5 bases). CDR1 and CDR2 (germline): SGHTA, FQGTGA. Trimming removed 2 bases at V and 7 bases at J, with 8 bases between. The CDR3 has 13 residues. The CDR3: CASSLQGGGELFF. In DNA form, the CDR3 reads TGTGCCAGCAGCTTACAGGGCGGCGGGGAGCTGTTTTTT.

This clonotype came up many times. This chain links TRBV28 with TRBJ2-2; TRBD1 matches at 9 bases. The V gene end was trimmed by 5 bases and the J gene end by 8 bases; junction bases not matched to a gene: 9. CDR1 is MDHEN, CDR2 SYDVKM, per germline. The CDR3 has 15 residues. CDR3 loop: CASSANRGRAGELFF. CDR3 nucleotide sequence: TGTGCCAGCAGTGCAAACAGGGGGCGAGCAGGGGAGCTGTTTTTT.

The chain links TRBV11-1 to TRBJ2-5; TRBD1 agrees at 10 bases. J was trimmed by 5 bases and V by 5 bases; bases with no gene match: 17. The germline V gene encodes CDR1 SGHAT and CDR2 FQDESV (reference sequence). The CDR3 contains 18 residues. CDR3 loop: CASSPGTGVWRERETQYF. In nucleotides, the CDR3 is TGTGCCAGCAGCCCCGGGACAGGGGTTTGGCGGGAGCGGGAGACCCAGTACTTC.

On this clonotype: At one end, the junction sequence differs from germline, possibly due to a read error. V and J are TRBV20-1 and TRBJ1-5; D possibly corresponds to TRBD1 (5 bases). The CDR3 loop spans 12 amino acids. Germline assignment: CDR1 DFQATT and CDR2 SNEGSKA (reference sequence). CDR3 bases: TGCAGTGCTCGGACACGCTATCAGTCCCAGCATTTT. It is translated as CSARTRYQSQHF.

This clonotype has only a few counts. CDR3 DNA sequence: TGCGCCAGCAGCAAATACAGGGGACACACCGGGGAGCTGTTTTTT. Translated, it gives CASSKYRGHTGELFF. The chain couples TRBV5-1 to TRBJ2-2; 7 nucleotides match TRBD1. Germline-derived CDR1 and CDR2 are SGHRS and YFSETQ. This CDR3 has 15 residues. Trimming cost V 4 bases and J 3 bases; bases outside gene matches: 6.

This clonotype came up a few times. V and J are TRBV9 and TRBJ2-3; maybe TRBD2 (5 bases). V lost 4 bases and J lost 4, with 19 bases in between. The CDR3 length is 16 residues. The germline CDR1 and CDR2 sequences are SGDLS and YYNGEE. In nucleotides, the CDR3 is TGTGCCAGCAGCCCCCGGACGGGAAAGGAGGCAGATACGCAGTATTTT. Protein sequence: CASSPRTGKEADTQYF.

The chain couples TRBV20-1 to TRBJ2-1; 16 bases map to TRBD2. Trimming removed 6 bases from V and 9 bases from J; junction bases left unmatched: 14. Per germline, CDR1 DFQATT and CDR2 SNEGSKA (reference sequence). The CDR3 covers 17 residues. The CDR3 region is CSANSGLAGGPRGEQFF. The DNA of the CDR3 is TGCAGTGCAAACTCGGGACTAGCGGGAGGGCCCAGGGGTGAGCAGTTCTTC.

The gene calls are TRBV20-1 and TRBJ1-5, with 8 positions matching TRBD1. This CDR3 has 17 residues. Looked up from germline, CDR1 is DFQATT and CDR2 is SNEGSKA (reference sequence). V lost 6 bases to trimming and J lost 3 bases; unmatched junction nucleotides: 16. The CDR3 spells CSARRRVGQGINQPQHF. The CDR3 bases are TGCAGTGCCCGCAGGCGTGTCGGACAGGGCATCAATCAGCCCCAGCATTTT.

The chain recombines TRBV7-9 with TRBJ2-7; D is possibly TRBD1 (6 bases). The V gene's germline CDR1 is SEHNR and CDR2 FQNEAQ (reference sequence). The CDR3 runs 16 residues. Between the trimmed V and J ends, which lost 3 bases and 1 base, there was a span of 16 bases. CDR3 DNA: TGTGCCAGCAGCTTCGCGGAGGACAGACCATCCTACGAGCAGTACTTC. Amino acid sequence: CASSFAEDRPSYEQYF. Filled out from reference TRBV7-9 and TRBJ2-7, the complete variable domain reads DTGVSQNPRHKITKRGQNVTFRCDPISEHNRLYWYRQTLGQGPEFLTYFQNEAQLEKSRLLSDRFSAERPKGSFSTLEIQRTEQGDSAMYLCASSFAEDRPSYEQYFGPGTRLTVT.

This clonotype was recorded a few times. The rearrangement joins TRBV5-1 to TRBJ1-4; D gene unclear. V was trimmed by 1 base and J by 3 bases, leaving 10 bases between them. The CDR3 length is 15 residues. CDR1 is SGHRS and CDR2 is YFSETQ in the germline V gene. This CDR3 is CASSLSGRPNEKLFF. The CDR3 DNA reads as TGCGCCAGCAGCTTGTCGGGGAGGCCTAATGAAAAACTGTTTTTT.

The V and J genes are TRBV5-1 and TRBJ1-1; TRBD1 matches at 7 bases. With V trimmed by 1 base and J by 6 bases, 3 bases remained unmatched. The CDR3 sequence is 13 residues long. From germline, CDR1 is SGHRS and CDR2 YFSETQ. In nucleotides, the CDR3 is TGCGCCAGCAGCTTGCAGGGGGGCGCTGAAGCTTTCTTT. This encodes CASSLQGGAEAFF.

The V gene is TRBV27, the J gene TRBJ2-7; D possibly corresponds to TRBD1 (5 bases). The CDR3 runs 13 residues. Per germline, CDR1 MNHEY and CDR2 SMNVEV (reference sequence). V gave up 5 bases and J gave up 4 bases, with 12 bases separating them. CDR3 sequence reads: CASSPGPQYEQYF. The DNA for the CDR3 is TGTGCCAGCAGTCCAGGGCCCCAATACGAGCAGTACTTC.

This clonotype occurred a few times. The chain combines TRBV27 with TRBJ2-7, with 7 bases matching TRBD1. This CDR3 is built from 17 residues. V lost 5 bases to trimming and J lost 0 bases; unmatched junction nucleotides: 13. Per the germline V gene, CDR1 is MNHEY and CDR2 is SMNVEV (reference sequence). CDR3 bases: TGTGCCAGCAGTCTTGCCCCTCGGACAGGTCCCTCCTACGAGCAGTACTTC. This gives the protein CASSLAPRTGPSYEQYF.

The gene calls are TRBV20-1 and TRBJ2-5, with 9 bases fitting TRBD2. Trimming at V came to 0 bases and at J to 2 bases, leaving 22 bases not matched to a gene. Germline CDR1 and CDR2: DFQATT and SNEGSKA (reference sequence). The CDR3 is 21 residues long. Here the CDR3 DNA reads TGCAGTGCTAGAGATCGAGGGGATTCGGTGTCGCGGGAGGGCCCACAAGAGACCCAGTACTTC. Translation: CSARDRGDSVSREGPQETQYF.

This clonotype was counted only a few times. The V gene is TRBV4-3, the J gene TRBJ1-2; D gene ambiguous. CDR3 size: 14 residues. V lost 1 base to trimming and J lost 3 bases, with 9 bases between them. The germline V gene encodes CDR1 LGHNA and CDR2 YSLEER. The CDR3 DNA follows: TGCGCCAGCAGCCAAGTTAGAGGTCACTATGGCTACACCTTC. Its translation: CASSQVRGHYGYTF.

The gene calls are TRBV28 and TRBJ1-5, with no clear D. The germline V gene has CDR1 MDHEN and CDR2 SYDVKM. The CDR3 is 15 amino acids. V was shortened by 2 bases and J by 0 bases, with 8 bases between the two germline ends. The CDR3 DNA follows: TGTGCCAGCAGTTTAGGGTTCTATAGCAATCAGCCCCAGCATTTT. As protein: CASSLGFYSNQPQHF.

As for this clonotype: One junction end does not reproduce the germline sequence, and a read error may be involved. The rearrangement joins TRBV6-1 to TRBJ1-2; D may be TRBD1 (5 bases). CDR1 is MNHNS, CDR2 SASEGT, per germline. The length of the CDR3 is 14 residues. Here the CDR3 DNA reads TGTGCCAGCAGGGAAGGACAACTTAACTATGGCTACACCTTC. It is translated as CASREGQLNYGYTF.

The chain combines TRBV7-2 with TRBJ1-5; perhaps TRBD1 as D (5 bases). Trimming pared 4 bases from V and 3 bases from J, leaving 19 bases between. This CDR3 is 17 amino acids long. The V gene's germline CDR1 is SGHTA and CDR2 FQGNSA. The CDR3 sequence: CASSSRPPTVPNQPQHF. The CDR3 nucleotides are TGTGCCAGCAGCTCTCGTCCGCCGACAGTCCCCAATCAGCCCCAGCATTTT.

The CDR3 is CASSNRGRGTQYF. In nucleotides, the CDR3 is TGTGCCAGCAGTAACAGGGGGCGTGGGACTCAGTACTTC. V is TRBV25-1 and J is TRBJ2-4; TRBD1 agrees at 9 bases. Germline V CDR1 and CDR2: MGHDK, SYGVNS. V trimming: 5 bases; J trimming: 12 bases; junction bases outside the gene matches: 8. The CDR3 covers 13 residues.

This clonotype showed up just a few times. V and J are TRBV7-2 and TRBJ2-7; 7 nucleotides line up with TRBD2. CDR3 length equals 15 residues. V lost 3 bases to trimming and J lost 2 bases; unmatched junction nucleotides: 7. Germline CDR1 and CDR2: SGHTA and FQGNSA. The CDR3 sequence: CASSFLAVGTYEQYF. CDR3 nucleotide sequence: TGTGCCAGCAGCTTCCTAGCGGTGGGGACCTACGAGCAGTACTTC.

The V call is TRBV9, the J call TRBJ2-1; the match to TRBD1 covers 8 bases. Germline trimming cut 3 bases from V and 4 bases from J; bases unmatched to any gene: 9. Germline CDR1 is SGDLS and CDR2 is YYNGEE. The CDR3 has 16 residues. The DNA for the CDR3 is TGTGCCAGCAGCGCGGAGTCGGGACAGGCTTACAATGAGCAGTTCTTC. Translation: CASSAESGQAYNEQFF.